This T cell receptor beta chain originates from a study of blood T cells in healthy people across ages. Points from the study as a whole: When one million T cells were used, diversity estimates were thought to be underestimates. The recorded TCR beta diversity per million T cells decreased in a roughly linear manner with age.

Isolation yielded PBMCs, at least 6 million per sample, in every case. A second about 7 to 11 cycle PCR used barcoded and J-beta primers. MiXCR, run by TCRdb on the 5' RACE reads, gives a single entry per CDR3 protein. Of about 640,000 distinct CDR3 sequences in the sample, around 54% were seen once. The CDR3 covers 14 residues. V was shortened by 4 bases and J by 7 bases, with 11 bases between the two germline ends. CDR1 is MNHNY, CDR2 SVGAGI, per germline (reference sequence). This clonotype was observed a few times. What it binds is not known. The V and J genes are TRBV6-6 and TRBJ1-6; no reliable D call. This clonotype was obtained from a man between 60 and 75 years old in good health. The sequenced material came from blood. The CDR3 bases are TGTGCCAGCAGTTTACGAGGCCGCAATTCACCCCTCCACTTT. It specifies CASSLRGRNSPLHF.